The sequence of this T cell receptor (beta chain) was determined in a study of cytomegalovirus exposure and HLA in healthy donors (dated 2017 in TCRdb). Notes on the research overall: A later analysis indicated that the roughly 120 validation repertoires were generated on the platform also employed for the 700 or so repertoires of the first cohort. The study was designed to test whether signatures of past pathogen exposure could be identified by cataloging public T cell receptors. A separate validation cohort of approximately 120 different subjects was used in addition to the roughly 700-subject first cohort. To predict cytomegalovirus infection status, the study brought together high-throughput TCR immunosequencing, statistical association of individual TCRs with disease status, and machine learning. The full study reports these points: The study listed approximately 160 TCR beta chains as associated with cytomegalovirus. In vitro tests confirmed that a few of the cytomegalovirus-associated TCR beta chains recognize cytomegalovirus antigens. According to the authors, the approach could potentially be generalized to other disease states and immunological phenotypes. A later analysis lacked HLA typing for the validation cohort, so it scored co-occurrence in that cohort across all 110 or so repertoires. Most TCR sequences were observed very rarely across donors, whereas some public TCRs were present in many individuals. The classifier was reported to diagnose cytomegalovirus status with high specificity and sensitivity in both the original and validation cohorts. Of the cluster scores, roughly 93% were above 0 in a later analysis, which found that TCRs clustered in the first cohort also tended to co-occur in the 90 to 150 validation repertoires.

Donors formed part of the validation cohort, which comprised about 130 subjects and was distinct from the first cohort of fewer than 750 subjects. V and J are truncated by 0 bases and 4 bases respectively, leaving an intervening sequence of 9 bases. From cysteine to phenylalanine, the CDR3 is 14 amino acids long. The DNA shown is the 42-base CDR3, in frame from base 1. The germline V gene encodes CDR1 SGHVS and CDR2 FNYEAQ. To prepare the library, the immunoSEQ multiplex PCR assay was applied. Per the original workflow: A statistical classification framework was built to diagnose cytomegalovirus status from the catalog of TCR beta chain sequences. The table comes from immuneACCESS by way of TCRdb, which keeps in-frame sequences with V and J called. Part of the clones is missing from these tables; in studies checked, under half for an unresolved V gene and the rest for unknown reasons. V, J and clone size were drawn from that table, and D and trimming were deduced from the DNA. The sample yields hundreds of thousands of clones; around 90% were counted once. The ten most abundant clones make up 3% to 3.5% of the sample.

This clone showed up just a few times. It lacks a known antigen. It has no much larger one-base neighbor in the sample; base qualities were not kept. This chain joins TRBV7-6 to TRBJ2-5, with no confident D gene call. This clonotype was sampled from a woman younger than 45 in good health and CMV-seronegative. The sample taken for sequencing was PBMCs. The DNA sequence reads TGTGCCAGCAGCTTAGCGAACTTACGAGAGACCCAGTACTTC. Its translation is CASSLANLRETQYF.